This TCR beta chain came from a study of blood T cell repertoires in COVID-19 (dated by TCRdb to about 2020). Background for the entire study: The collaborator samples originated in the United States, Italy and Spain and spanned the acute and convalescent phases of COVID-19. The prospective study material was composed of cDNA or gDNA derived from T cells, B-cell-depleted T cells, or PBMCs. The dataset comprised deeply sampled blood TCRbeta repertoires from subjects exposed to, actively infected with, or recovered from COVID-19. The repertoires were released in a freely available public database intended as a resource for research on the immune response to SARS-CoV-2. Samples were obtained from the ongoing ImmuneRACE study (first 160 participants) and from about 1,300 subjects provided by 6 global collaborators. Sample metadata almost always included a de-identified subject ID, COVID-19 status, age in years and sex. Where available, HLA class I and class II types were obtained from metadata supplied by the sample provider rather than from assay-based typing. General study outcomes and caveats: How much clinical and demographic metadata was included differed by source and by participant, and the metadata was provided uncurated.

V lost 1 base and J lost 5 bases, and the count of bases not matched to a germline gene is 3. CDR1 and CDR2 (GTSNPN, SVGIG) derive from the germline V gene (reference sequence). The CDR3 goes from the cysteine to the phenylalanine over 14 residues. Only CDR3 DNA remains: 42 bases, in frame from the first base. A remark on this clone: Its antigen remains undetermined. Per-base qualities were not stored, and no clone one base away is much larger.

At one collaborating source in Seattle, patients were enrolled during active infection and were followed longitudinally through the course of disease. Collaborating institutions collected whole blood in K2EDTA tubes following their own protocols. For TCRbeta analysis, collaborators shipped samples in one of three forms: frozen whole blood, isolated PBMCs, or DNA extracted from either of those sample types. TCRbeta CDR3 regions were amplified from genomic DNA using the immunoSEQ Assay, a bias-controlled multiplex PCR. In the source study's methods: Nucleated cell counts per sample were estimated from amplification of reference gene primers within the assay. To quantify the absolute abundance of each unique TCRbeta CDR3 rearrangement, sequence reads were collapsed and filtered. For each sample, productive Simpson clonality was calculated as the square root of Simpson's diversity index across productive rearrangements. This is the immuneACCESS table as TCRdb keeps it, with only in-frame sequences that have V and J called. A part of the clones is gone; compared with another copy, unresolved V genes explain less than half, and the rest is unexplained. V and J calls plus clone size are reproduced from that table; the DNA served to infer D and trimming. Across this sample there are roughly 320,000 clones, with around 90% seen only once. The ten most abundant clones make up 6.3% of the sample.

The sequence is built from TRBV30 and TRBJ2-7, and TRBD1 matches 12 of the central bases. The sequence came from a woman between 50 and 59 years old with COVID-19, enrolled during active disease. Sequencing was carried out using peripheral blood. The DNA is as follows: TGTGCCTGGAGTGCCGGGACAGGGGGCCACGAGCAGTACTTC. This gives the protein CAWSAGTGGHEQYF.